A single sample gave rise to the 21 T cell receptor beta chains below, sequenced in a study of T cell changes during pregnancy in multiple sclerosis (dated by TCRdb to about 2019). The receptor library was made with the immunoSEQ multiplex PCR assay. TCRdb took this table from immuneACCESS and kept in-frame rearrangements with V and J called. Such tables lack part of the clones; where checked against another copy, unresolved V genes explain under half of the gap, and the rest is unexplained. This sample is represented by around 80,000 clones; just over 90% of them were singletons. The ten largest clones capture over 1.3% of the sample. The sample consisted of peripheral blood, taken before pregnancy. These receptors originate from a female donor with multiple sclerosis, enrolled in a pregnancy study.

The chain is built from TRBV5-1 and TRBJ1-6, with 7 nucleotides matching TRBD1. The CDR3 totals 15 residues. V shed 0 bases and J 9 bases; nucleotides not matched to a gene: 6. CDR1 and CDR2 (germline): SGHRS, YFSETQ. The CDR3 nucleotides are TGCGCCAGCAGCTTGGTCGGACAGGAGCTTTCACCCCTCCACTTT. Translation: CASSLVGQELSPLHF.

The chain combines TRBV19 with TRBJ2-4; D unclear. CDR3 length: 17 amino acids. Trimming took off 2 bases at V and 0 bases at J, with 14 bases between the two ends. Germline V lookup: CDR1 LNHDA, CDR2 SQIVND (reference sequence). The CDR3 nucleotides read TGTGCCAGTAGTATAAGTTTCCTGAGCATAGCCAAAAACATTCAGTACTTC. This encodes CASSISFLSIAKNIQYF.

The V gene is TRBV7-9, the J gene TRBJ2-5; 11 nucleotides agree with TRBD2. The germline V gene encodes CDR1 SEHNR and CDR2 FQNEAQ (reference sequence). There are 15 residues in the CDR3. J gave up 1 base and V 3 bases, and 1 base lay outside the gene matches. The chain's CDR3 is CASSFSGGVQETQYF. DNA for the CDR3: TGTGCCAGCAGCTTTAGCGGGGGGGTCCAAGAGACCCAGTACTTC. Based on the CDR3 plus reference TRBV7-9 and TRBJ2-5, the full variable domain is DTGVSQNPRHKITKRGQNVTFRCDPISEHNRLYWYRQTLGQGPEFLTYFQNEAQLEKSRLLSDRFSAERPKGSFSTLEIQRTEQGDSAMYLCASSFSGGVQETQYFGPGTRLLVL.

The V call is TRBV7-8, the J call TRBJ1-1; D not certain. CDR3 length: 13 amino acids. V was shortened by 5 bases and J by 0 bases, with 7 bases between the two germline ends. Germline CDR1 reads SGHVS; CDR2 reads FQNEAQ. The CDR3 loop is CASSQALNTEAFF. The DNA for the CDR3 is TGTGCCAGCAGCCAGGCTTTGAACACTGAAGCTTTCTTT.

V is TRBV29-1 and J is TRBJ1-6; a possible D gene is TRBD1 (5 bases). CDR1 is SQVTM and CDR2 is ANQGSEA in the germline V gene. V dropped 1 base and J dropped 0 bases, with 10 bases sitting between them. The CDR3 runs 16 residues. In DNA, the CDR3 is TGCAGCGTTGAAGCTGACAGCCACTCCTATAATTCACCCCTCCACTTT. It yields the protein CSVEADSHSYNSPLHF.

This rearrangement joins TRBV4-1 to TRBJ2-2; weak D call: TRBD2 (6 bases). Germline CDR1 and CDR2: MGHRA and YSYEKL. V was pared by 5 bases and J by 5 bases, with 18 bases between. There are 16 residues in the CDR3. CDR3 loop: CASSMRGGEWTGELFF. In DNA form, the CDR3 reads TGCGCCAGCAGCATGAGGGGCGGGGAGTGGACCGGGGAGCTGTTTTTT.

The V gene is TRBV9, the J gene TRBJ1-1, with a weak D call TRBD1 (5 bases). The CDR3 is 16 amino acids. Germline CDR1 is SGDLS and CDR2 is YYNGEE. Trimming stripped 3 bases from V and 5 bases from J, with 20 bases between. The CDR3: CASSGGARGGRTEAFF. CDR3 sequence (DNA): TGTGCCAGCAGCGGGGGCGCCCGGGGGGGAAGGACTGAAGCTTTCTTT. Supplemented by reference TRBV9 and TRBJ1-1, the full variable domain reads DSGVTQTPKHLITATGQRVTLRCSPRSGDLSVYWYQQSLDQGLQFLIQYYNGEERAKGNILERFSAQQFPDLHSELNLSSLELGDSALYFCASSGGARGGRTEAFFGQGTRLTVV.

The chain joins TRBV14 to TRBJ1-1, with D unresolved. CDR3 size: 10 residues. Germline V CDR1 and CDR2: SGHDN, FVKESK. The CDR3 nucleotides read TGTGACCAGCAGCCCAGGCCCGCTTTCTTT. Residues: CDQQPRPAFF. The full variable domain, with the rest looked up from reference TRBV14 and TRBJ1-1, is EAGVTQFPSHSVIEKGQTVTLRCDPISGHDNLYWYRRVMGKEIKFLLHFVKESKQDESGMPNNRFLAERTGGTYSTLKVQPAELEDSGVYFCDQQPRPAFFGQGTRLTVV.

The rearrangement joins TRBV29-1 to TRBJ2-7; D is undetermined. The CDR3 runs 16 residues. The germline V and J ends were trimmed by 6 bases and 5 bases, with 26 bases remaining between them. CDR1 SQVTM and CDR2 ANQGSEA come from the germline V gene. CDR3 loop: CSVLNEQSLRDNEQYF. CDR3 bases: TGCAGCGTCTTAAACGAACAGAGCCTGAGAGACAACGAGCAGTACTTC.

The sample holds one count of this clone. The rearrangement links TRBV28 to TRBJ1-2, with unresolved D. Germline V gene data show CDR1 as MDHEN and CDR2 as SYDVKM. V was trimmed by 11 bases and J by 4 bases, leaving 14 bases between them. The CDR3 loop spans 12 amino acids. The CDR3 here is CAYGRLGYGYTF. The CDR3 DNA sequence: TGTGCCTACGGCAGGCTTGGCTATGGCTACACCTTC.

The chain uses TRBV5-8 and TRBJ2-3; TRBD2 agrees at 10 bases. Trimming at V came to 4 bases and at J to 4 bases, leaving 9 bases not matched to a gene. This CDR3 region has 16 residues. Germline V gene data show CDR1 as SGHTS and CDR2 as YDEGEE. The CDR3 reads CASSRLAGVLADTQYF. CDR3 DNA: TGTGCCAGCAGCCGGCTAGCGGGGGTACTAGCAGATACGCAGTATTTT.

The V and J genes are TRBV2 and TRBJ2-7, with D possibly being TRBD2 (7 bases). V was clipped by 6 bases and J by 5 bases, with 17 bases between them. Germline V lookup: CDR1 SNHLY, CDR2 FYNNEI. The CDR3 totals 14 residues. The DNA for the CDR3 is TGTGCCAGCAGAGAGGGGGGGGACCCCAACGAGCAGTACTTC. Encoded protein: CASREGGDPNEQYF.

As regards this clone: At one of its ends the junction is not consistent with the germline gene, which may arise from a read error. CDR3 region: CASSHTSGLNEQFF. DNA for the CDR3: TGTGCTAGCAGCCATACTAGCGGACTTAATGAGCAGTTCTTC. The chain recombines TRBV7-7 with TRBJ2-1; TRBD2 agrees at 8 bases. Germline CDR1 is SSHAT and CDR2 is FNYEAQ (reference sequence). The CDR3 is made up of 14 amino acids.

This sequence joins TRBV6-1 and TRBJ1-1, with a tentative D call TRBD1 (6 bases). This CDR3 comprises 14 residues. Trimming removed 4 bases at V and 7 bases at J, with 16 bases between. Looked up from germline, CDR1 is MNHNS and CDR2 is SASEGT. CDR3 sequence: CASSGQVPFFEAFF. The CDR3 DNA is TGTGCCAGCAGTGGACAGGTACCTTTTTTTGAAGCTTTCTTT.

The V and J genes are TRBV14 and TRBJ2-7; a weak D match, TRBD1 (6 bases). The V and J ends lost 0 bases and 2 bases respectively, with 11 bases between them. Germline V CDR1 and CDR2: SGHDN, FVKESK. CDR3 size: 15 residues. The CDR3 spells CASSQDLGQPYEQYF. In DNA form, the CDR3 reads TGTGCCAGCAGCCAAGACCTAGGACAGCCCTACGAGCAGTACTTC. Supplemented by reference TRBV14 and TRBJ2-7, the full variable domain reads EAGVTQFPSHSVIEKGQTVTLRCDPISGHDNLYWYRRVMGKEIKFLLHFVKESKQDESGMPNNRFLAERTGGTYSTLKVQPAELEDSGVYFCASSQDLGQPYEQYFGPGTRLTVT.

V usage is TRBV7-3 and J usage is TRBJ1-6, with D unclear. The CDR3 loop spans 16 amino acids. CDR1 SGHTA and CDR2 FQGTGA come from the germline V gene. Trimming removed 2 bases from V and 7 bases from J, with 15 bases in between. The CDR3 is CASSLYSRGTNSPLHF. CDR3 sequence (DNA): TGTGCCAGCAGCTTATATTCTCGGGGAACAAATTCACCCCTCCACTTT.

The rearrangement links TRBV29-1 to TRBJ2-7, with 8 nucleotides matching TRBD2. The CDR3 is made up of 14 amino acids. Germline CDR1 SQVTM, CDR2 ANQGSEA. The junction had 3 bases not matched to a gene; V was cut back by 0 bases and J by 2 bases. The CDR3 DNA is TGCAGCGTTGAAGATGCGGGGGGCCCCTACGAGCAGTACTTC. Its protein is CSVEDAGGPYEQYF.

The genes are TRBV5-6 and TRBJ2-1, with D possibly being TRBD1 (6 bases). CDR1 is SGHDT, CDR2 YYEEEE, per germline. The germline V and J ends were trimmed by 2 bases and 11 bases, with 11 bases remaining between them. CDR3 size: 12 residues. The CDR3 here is CASSFYRDKQFF. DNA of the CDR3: TGTGCCAGCAGCTTTTACCGGGACAAGCAGTTCTTC.

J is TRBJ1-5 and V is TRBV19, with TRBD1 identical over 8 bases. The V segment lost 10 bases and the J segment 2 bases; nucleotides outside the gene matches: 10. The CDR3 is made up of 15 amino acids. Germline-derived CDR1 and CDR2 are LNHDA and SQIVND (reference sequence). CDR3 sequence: CATGGRGDGNQPQHF. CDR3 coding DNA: TGTGCCACAGGGGGCAGGGGCGACGGCAATCAGCCCCAGCATTTT.

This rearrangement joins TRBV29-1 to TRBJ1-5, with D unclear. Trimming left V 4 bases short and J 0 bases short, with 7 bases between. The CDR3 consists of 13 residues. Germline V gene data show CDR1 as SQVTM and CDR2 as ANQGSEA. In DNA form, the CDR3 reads TGCAGCGTTGGCGGGAATAGCAATCAGCCCCAGCATTTT. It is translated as CSVGGNSNQPQHF. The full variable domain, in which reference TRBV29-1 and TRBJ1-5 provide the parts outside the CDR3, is SAVISQKPSRDICQRGTSLTIQCQVDSQVTMMFWYRQQPGQSLTLIATANQGSEATYESGFVIDKFPISRPNLTFSTLTVSNMSPEDSSIYLCSVGGNSNQPQHFGDGTRLSIL.

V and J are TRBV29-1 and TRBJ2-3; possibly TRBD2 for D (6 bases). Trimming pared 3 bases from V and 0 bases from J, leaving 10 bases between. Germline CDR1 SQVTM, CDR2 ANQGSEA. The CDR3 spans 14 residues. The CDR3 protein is CSVERGSSTDTQYF. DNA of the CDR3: TGCAGCGTTGAGCGGGGATCTAGCACAGATACGCAGTATTTT.